The present TCR beta chain was sequenced within a study of CD8 T cells in ankylosing spondylitis. Overall study results and limits: Ankylosing spondylitis blood appeared to be characterized by a TCR beta motif of fewer than ten highly homologous variants.

Germline loops: CDR1 LGHDT, CDR2 YNNKEL (reference sequence). This CDR3 is built from 16 residues. V lost 4 bases, J lost 5 bases, and 8 bases stayed unmatched. TCRdb re-analysed the 5' RACE reads in MiXCR, keeping a single row per CDR3 protein. Counted here are more than 600,000 distinct CDR3 sequences, 15% to 20% occurring once; the ten biggest clones make up about a fifth. With regard to this clonotype: Antigen unknown.

The receptor was derived from a male donor with ankylosing spondylitis. The sample comprised blood, either unsorted or a sorted T cell fraction (not recorded which). The chain uses TRBV3-1 and TRBJ2-2; 9 positions agree with TRBD1. The CDR3 spells CASSLPDRGKTGELFF. CDR3 DNA sequence: TGTGCCAGCAGCCTACCTGACAGGGGGAAAACCGGGGAGCTGTTTTTT.